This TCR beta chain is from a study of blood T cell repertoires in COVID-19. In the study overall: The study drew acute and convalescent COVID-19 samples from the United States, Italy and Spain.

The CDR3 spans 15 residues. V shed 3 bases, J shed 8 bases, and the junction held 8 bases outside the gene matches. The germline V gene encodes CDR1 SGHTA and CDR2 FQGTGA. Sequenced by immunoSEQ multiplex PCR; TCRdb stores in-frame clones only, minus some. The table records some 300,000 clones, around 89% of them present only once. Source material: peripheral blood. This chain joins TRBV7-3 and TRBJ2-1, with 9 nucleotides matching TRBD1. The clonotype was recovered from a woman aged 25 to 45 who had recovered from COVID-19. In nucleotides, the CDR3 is TGTGCCAGCAGCTTCACAGGGGGCATGGTAGATGAGCAGTTCTTC. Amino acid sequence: CASSFTGGMVDEQFF. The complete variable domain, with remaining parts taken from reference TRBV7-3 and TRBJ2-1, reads GAGVSQTPSNKVTEKGKYVELRCDPISGHTALYWYRQSLGQGPEFLIYFQGTGAADDSGLPNDRFFAVRPEGSVSTLKIQRTERGDSAVYLCASSFTGGMVDEQFFGPGTRLTVL.